What follows are 6 T cell receptor beta chains derived from one specimen sequenced in a study of patients with pleural tuberculosis. TCRdb re-derived calls from the reads in MiXCR, one entry per CDR3 protein. In the table there are 45,000 to 55,000 distinct CDR3 sequences, about 7.9% of which are singletons. Every receptor here comes from a human donor with pleural tuberculosis.

This clonotype was recorded a few times. The chain carries TRBV29-1 and TRBJ1-4; possibly TRBD1 for D (5 bases). Trimming removed 6 bases at V and 0 bases at J, with 11 bases between. Germline V gives CDR1 SQVTM, CDR2 ANQGSEA. This CDR3 is 14 amino acids long. The CDR3 reads CSVKDIATNEKLFF. The DNA of the CDR3 is TGCAGCGTCAAGGACATCGCAACTAATGAAAAACTGTTTTTT.

This clonotype was observed many times. The CDR3 DNA is TGTGCCAGCAGTTTCGCGAACAGGGGAAATGAGCTGTTTTTT. As protein: CASSFANRGNELFF. V gene TRBV27 combines with J gene TRBJ1-4; 7 nucleotides line up with TRBD1. Germline assignment: CDR1 MNHEY and CDR2 SMNVEV (reference sequence). The V segment lost 3 bases and the J segment 14 bases; nucleotides outside the gene matches: 12. The CDR3 loop spans 14 amino acids.

There are many counts of this clonotype. The chain joins TRBV11-1 to TRBJ1-1; D uncertain. V lost 0 bases, J lost 4 bases, and 12 bases lay in between. The CDR3 loop spans 15 amino acids. The germline gives CDR1 SGHAT, CDR2 FQDESV (reference sequence). CDR3 region: CASSLAPPGPTEAFF. CDR3 in DNA: TGTGCCAGCAGCTTAGCCCCTCCCGGTCCCACTGAAGCTTTCTTT.

Ten or more counts support this clonotype. The CDR3 DNA sequence: TGCAGTGCTAGCCCCTTGGTAGGAGAGCAGTTCTTC. It specifies CSASPLVGEQFF. The chain employs TRBV20-1 and TRBJ2-1; unclear D gene. The CDR3 sequence is 12 residues long. Germline lookup yields CDR1 DFQATT and CDR2 SNEGSKA (reference sequence). Deletions cut 3 bases from V and 10 bases from J, with 13 bases between.

This clonotype was seen many times. This chain uses TRBV6-4 with TRBJ2-1, with D possibly matching TRBD1 (6 bases). V lost 4 bases and J lost 5, with 12 bases in between. Germline lookup yields CDR1 MRHNA and CDR2 SNTAGT. This CDR3 spans 14 amino acids. The CDR3 sequence: CASSARTVNNEQFF. CDR3 DNA: TGTGCCAGCAGTGCCCGGACAGTTAACAATGAGCAGTTCTTC.

The sample holds many counts of this clonotype. This chain connects TRBV27 to TRBJ2-7; TRBD1 matches 9 bases. Per the germline V gene, CDR1 is MNHEY and CDR2 is SMNVEV (reference sequence). This CDR3 region has 14 residues. V gave up 6 bases and J gave up 2 bases; unmatched junction bases: 5. The CDR3 nucleotides read TGTGCCAGCAGCTTGACAGGGGGAGCCTACGAGCAGTACGTC. Encoded protein: CASSLTGGAYEQYV.